The clone carrying this T cell receptor (beta chain) was counted once. This sample was taken from a study of control samples from healthy donors and cancer patients. V lost 6 bases and J 5 bases, leaving 25 bases between the germline ends. CDR1 and CDR2 (germline): LGHDT, YNNKEL (reference sequence). The CDR3 runs 17 residues. Clones were sequenced by immunoSEQ multiplex PCR, and TCRdb holds only the in-frame ones, with some missing. The repertoire has about 170,000 clones, about 91% of them found once; the top ten carry roughly 5.3%. The sample taken for sequencing was blood. The chain joins TRBV3-1 (or the pseudogene TRBV3-2) to TRBJ2-5; possibly TRBD1 or TRBD2 for D (5 bases each). This sequence was found in a woman in her 30s in good health. The CDR3 DNA sequence: TGTGCCAGCAGTCTCAAGAGGGACGCATGGGTGGGGGAGACCCAGTACTTC. Protein product: CASSLKRDAWVGETQYF.